This T cell receptor (beta chain) was profiled in a study of OX40 agonist ivuxolimab in advanced cancers. Profiled with immunoSEQ multiplex PCR; TCRdb holds only in-frame clones, not every one. The table shows 55,000 to 85,000 clones, with 80% to 90% occurring only once. Germline CDR1 reads SGHRS; CDR2 reads YFSETQ. This CDR3 is 14 amino acids long. V shed 5 bases and J shed 5 bases, with 16 bases lying between them. The source is an adult with an advanced solid tumor such as melanoma, head and neck, liver or kidney cancer. The sequencing used CD4+ or CD8+ T cells sorted from blood, collected in a trial of the OX40 agonist ivuxolimab. The rearrangement links TRBV5-1 to TRBJ1-2; D gene uncertain. The CDR3, as DNA: TGCGCCAGCAGGGATCCGGGGTGCTTATATGGCTACACCTTC. Protein: CASRDPGCLYGYTF.